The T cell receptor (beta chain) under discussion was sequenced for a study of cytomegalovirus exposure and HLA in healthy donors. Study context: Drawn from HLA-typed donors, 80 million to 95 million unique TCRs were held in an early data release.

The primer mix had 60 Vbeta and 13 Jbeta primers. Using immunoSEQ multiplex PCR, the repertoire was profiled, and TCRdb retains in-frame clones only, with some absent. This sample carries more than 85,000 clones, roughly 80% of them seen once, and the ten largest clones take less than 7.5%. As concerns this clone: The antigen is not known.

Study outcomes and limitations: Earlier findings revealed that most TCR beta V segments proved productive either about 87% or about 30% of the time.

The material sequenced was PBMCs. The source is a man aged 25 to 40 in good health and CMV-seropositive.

CDR3 DNA: TGTGCCAGCGGGACAGGGGGAAGGCAAGAGACCCAGTACTTC. This codes for CASGTGGRQETQYF. The rearrangement links TRBV6-1 to TRBJ2-5; TRBD1 matches 11 bases. This CDR3 is 14 amino acids long. The germline V gene encodes CDR1 MNHNS and CDR2 SASEGT. Trimming took 8 bases from V and 2 from J; bases not matched to a gene: 4.